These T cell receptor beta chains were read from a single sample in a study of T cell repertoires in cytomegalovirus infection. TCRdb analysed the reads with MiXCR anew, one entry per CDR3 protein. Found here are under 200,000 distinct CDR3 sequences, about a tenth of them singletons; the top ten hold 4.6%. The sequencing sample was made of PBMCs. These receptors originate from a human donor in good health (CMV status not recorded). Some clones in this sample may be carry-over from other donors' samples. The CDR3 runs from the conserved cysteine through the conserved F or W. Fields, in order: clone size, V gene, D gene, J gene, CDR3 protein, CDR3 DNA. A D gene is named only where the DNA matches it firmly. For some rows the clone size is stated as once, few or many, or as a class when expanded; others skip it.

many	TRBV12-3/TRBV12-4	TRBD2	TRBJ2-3	CASSFGTSGGPSTQYF	TGTGCCAGCAGTTTTGGGACTAGCGGGGGCCCATCTACGCAGTATTTT
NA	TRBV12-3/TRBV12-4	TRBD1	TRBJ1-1	CASSLGQGQSAFF	TGTGCCAGCAGTTTAGGGCAGGGACAGTCAGCTTTCTTT
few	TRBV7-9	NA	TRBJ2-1	CASLPNTSSYNEQFF	TGTGCCAGCCTACCCAATACGAGCTCCTACAATGAGCAGTTCTTC
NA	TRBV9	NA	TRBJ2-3	CASSVGGSDTQYF	TGTGCCAGCAGCGTAGGAGGGTCGGATACGCAGTATTTT
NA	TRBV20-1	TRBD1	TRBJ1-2	CSATTGAFRSYTF	TGCAGTGCTACGACAGGGGCGTTTCGTAGCTACACCTTC
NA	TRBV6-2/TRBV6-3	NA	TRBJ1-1	CASSYGDMNTEAFF	TGTGCCAGCAGTTACGGGGACATGAACACTGAAGCTTTCTTT
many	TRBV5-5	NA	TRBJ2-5	CASSLIGETQYF	TGTGCCAGCAGCTTGATTGGCGAGACCCAGTACTTC
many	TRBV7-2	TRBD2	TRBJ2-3	CASSLELAGGFVDTQYF	TGTGCCAGCAGCTTAGAACTAGCGGGAGGCTTTGTAGATACGCAGTATTTT
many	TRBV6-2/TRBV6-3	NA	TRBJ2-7	CASRRGSHEQYF	TGTGCCAGCAGACGAGGAAGTCACGAGCAGTACTTC
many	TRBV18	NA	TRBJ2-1	CASSPFTLSSYNEQFF	TGTGCCAGCTCACCATTTACCTTGAGCTCCTACAATGAGCAGTTCTTC
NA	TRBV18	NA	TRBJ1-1	CASSPNTQNTEAFF	TGTGCCAGCTCACCAAATACTCAGAACACTGAAGCTTTCTTT
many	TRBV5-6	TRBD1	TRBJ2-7	CASSPGDSAYEQYF	TGTGCCAGCAGCCCCGGGGACAGCGCCTACGAGCAGTACTTC
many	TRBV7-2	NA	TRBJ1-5	CASSRTANQPQHF	TGTGCCAGCAGTAGGACGGCTAATCAGCCCCAGCATTTT
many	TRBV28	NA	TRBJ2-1	CASSLGNEQFF	TGTGCCAGCAGTTTAGGGAATGAGCAGTTCTTC
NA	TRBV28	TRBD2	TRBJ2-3	CASRERGVPDTQYF	TGTGCCAGCAGGGAGCGGGGCGTTCCAGATACGCAGTATTTT
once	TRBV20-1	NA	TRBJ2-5	CSAAEVRGGGETQYF	TGCAGTGCGGCCGAAGTTAGAGGCGGCGGAGAGACCCAGTACTTC
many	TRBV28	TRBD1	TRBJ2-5	CASRGADRGRETQYF	TGTGCCAGCAGAGGCGCGGACAGGGGACGAGAGACCCAGTACTTC
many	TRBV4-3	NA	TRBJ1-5	CASSLDRNSNQPQHF	TGCGCCAGCAGCCTGGACAGAAATAGCAATCAGCCCCAGCATTTT
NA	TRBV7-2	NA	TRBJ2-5	CASSYGPETQYF	TGTGCCAGCAGCTACGGACCCGAGACCCAGTACTTC
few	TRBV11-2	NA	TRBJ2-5	CASSLAGREAQYF	TGTGCCAGCAGCTTAGCCGGAAGAGAGGCCCAGTACTTC
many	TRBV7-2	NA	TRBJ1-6	CASSFQAGVHNSPLHF	TGTGCCAGCAGCTTTCAAGCAGGGGTTCATAATTCACCCCTCCACTTT
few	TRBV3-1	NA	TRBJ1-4	CASSQDIHRSEKLFF	TGTGCCAGCAGCCAAGATATACACAGGAGTGAAAAACTGTTTTTT
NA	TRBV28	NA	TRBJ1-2	CASSSSGGGAYGYTF	TGTGCCAGCAGTTCAAGTGGGGGGGGTGCCTATGGCTACACCTTC
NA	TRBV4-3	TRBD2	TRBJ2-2	CASSQQLAGALFANTGELFF	TGCGCCAGCAGCCAACAACTAGCGGGAGCTCTCTTCGCGAACACCGGGGAGCTGTTTTTT
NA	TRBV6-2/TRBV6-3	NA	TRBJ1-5	CASSKAYSNQPQHF	TGTGCCAGCAGTAAAGCTTACAGCAATCAGCCCCAGCATTTT
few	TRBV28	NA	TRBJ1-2	CASRPGLNYGYTF	TGTGCCAGCAGGCCCGGGCTAAACTATGGCTACACCTTC
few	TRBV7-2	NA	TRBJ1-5	CASSQNNQPQHF	TGTGCCAGCAGCCAAAATAATCAGCCCCAGCATTTT
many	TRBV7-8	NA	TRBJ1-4	CASSPRGGTNEKLFF	TGTGCCAGCAGCCCGCGCGGGGGAACTAATGAAAAACTGTTTTTT
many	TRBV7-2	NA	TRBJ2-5	CASSKYRETQYF	TGTGCCAGCAGCAAATACCGGGAGACCCAGTACTTC
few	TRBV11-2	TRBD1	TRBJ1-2	CASSLRQGSNYGYTF	TGTGCCAGCAGCTTACGACAGGGATCTAACTATGGCTACACCTTC
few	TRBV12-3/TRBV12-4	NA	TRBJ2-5	CASTGNQETQYF	TGTGCCAGCACGGGCAACCAAGAGACCCAGTACTTC
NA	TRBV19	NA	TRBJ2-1	CASSIMGSSSYNEQFF	TGTGCCAGTAGTATTATGGGGTCGAGCTCCTACAATGAGCAGTTCTTC
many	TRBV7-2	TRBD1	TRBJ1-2	CASSSQGWVNYGYTF	TGTGCCAGCAGCTCACAGGGGTGGGTTAACTATGGCTACACCTTC
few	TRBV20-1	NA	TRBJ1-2	CSALGPEKNYGYTF	TGCAGTGCGTTGGGGCCAGAGAAGAACTATGGCTACACCTTC
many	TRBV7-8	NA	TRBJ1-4	CASSLVPPGAPAEKLFF	TGTGCCAGCAGCTTAGTTCCTCCGGGGGCACCAGCCGAAAAACTGTTTTTT
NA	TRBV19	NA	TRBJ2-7	CASSLSLAGEQYF	TGTGCCAGTTCGTTGTCATTAGCCGGCGAGCAGTACTTC
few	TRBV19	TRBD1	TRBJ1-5	CASSSRGLGQPQHF	TGTGCCAGTAGCAGCAGGGGGCTAGGGCAGCCCCAGCATTTT
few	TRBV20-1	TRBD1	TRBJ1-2	CSAVSGTGIYGYTF	TGCAGTGCTGTCTCCGGGACAGGAATATATGGCTACACCTTC
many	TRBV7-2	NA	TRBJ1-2	CASSAFGLSYGYTF	TGTGCCAGCAGCGCCTTTGGTCTCTCGTATGGCTACACCTTC
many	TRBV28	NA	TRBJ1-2	CASSPGTTNYGYTF	TGTGCCAGCAGTCCAGGGACCACTAACTATGGCTACACCTTC
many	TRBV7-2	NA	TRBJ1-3	CASSTWAAAGNTIYF	TGTGCCAGCAGCACCTGGGCGGCGGCTGGAAACACCATATATTTT
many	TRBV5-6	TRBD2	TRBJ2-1	CASSLELAERKFF	TGTGCCAGCAGCTTGGAACTAGCGGAACGAAAGTTCTTC
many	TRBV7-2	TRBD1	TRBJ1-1	CASRRDRKNTEAFF	TGTGCCAGCAGACGGGACAGGAAAAACACTGAAGCTTTCTTT
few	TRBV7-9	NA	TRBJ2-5	CASSLPLESQETQYF	TGTGCCAGCAGCTTACCGTTGGAATCTCAAGAGACCCAGTACTTC
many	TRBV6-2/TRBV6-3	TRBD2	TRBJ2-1	CASSYSVGGRGVEQFF	TGTGCCAGCAGTTACTCTGTTGGCGGGAGAGGGGTTGAGCAGTTCTTC
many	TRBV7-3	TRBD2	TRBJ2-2	CASSSGLAANTGELFF	TGTGCCAGCAGCTCAGGACTAGCGGCGAACACCGGGGAGCTGTTTTTT
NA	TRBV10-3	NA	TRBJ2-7	CAISGAGADEQYF	TGTGCCATCAGTGGGGCCGGGGCCGACGAGCAGTACTTC
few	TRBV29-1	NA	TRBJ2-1	CSALNRAFEQFF	TGCAGCGCCCTAAACAGGGCCTTTGAGCAGTTCTTC
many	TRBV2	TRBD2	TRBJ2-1	CASSGTSGRLLQNEQFF	TGTGCCAGCAGTGGGACTAGCGGGAGGCTACTACAGAATGAGCAGTTCTTC